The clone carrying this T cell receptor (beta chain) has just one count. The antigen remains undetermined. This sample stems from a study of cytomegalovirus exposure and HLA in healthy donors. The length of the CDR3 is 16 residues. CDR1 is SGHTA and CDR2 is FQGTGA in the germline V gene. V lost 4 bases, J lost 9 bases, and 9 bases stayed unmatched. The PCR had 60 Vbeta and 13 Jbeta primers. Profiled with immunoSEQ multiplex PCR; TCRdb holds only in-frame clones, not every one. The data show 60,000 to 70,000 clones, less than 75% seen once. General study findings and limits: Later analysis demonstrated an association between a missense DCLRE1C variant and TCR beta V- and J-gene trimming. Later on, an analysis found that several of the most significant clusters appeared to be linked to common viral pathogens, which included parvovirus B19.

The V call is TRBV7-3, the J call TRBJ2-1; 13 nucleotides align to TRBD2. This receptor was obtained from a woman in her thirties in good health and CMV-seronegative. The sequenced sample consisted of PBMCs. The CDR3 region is CASSSRTSGGNSEQFF. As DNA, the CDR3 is TGTGCCAGCAGCTCGCGGACTAGCGGGGGTAATAGTGAGCAGTTCTTC. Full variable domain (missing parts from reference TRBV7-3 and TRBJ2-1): GAGVSQTPSNKVTEKGKYVELRCDPISGHTALYWYRQSLGQGPEFLIYFQGTGAADDSGLPNDRFFAVRPEGSVSTLKIQRTERGDSAVYLCASSSRTSGGNSEQFFGPGTRLTVL.